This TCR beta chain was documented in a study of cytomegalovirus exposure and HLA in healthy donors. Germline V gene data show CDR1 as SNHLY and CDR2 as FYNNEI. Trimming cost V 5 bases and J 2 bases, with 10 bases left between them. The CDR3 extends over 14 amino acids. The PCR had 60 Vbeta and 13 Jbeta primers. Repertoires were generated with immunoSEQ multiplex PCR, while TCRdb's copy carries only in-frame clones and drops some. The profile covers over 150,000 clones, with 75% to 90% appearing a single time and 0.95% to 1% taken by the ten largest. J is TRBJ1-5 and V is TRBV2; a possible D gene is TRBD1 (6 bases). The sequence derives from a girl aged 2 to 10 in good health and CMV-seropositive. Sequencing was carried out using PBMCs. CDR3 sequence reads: CASSSRQGNQPQHF. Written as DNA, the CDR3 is TGTGCCAGCAGTAGTCGACAGGGCAATCAGCCCCAGCATTTT.